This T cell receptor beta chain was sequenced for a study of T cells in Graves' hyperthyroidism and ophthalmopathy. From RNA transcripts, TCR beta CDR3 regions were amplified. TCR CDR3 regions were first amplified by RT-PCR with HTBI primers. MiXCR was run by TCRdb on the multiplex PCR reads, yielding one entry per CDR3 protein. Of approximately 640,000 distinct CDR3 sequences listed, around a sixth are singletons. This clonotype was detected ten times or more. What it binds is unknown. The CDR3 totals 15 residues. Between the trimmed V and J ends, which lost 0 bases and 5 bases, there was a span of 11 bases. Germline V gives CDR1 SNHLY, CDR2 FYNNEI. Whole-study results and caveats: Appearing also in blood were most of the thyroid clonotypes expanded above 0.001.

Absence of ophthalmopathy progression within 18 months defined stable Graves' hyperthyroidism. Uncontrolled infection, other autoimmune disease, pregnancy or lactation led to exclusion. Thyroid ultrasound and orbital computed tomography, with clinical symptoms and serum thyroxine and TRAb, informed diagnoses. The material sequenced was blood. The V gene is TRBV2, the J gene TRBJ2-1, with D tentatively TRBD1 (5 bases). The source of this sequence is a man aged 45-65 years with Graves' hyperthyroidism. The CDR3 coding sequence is TGTGCCAGCAGTGAAGCGGCAGGGATGGACAATGAGCAGTTCTTC. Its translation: CASSEAAGMDNEQFF.